One sample yielded the 30 T cell receptor beta chains listed below, sequenced in a study of control samples from healthy donors and cancer patients. Produced via immunoSEQ multiplex PCR; TCRdb's table is partial and in-frame only. Of under 300,000 clones in the sample, approximately 80% were seen once. The sample taken for sequencing was PBMCs. Receptors originate from a woman in her fifties or sixties with lung cancer.

This clone was observed a few times. Other DNA sequences in the sample encode the same CDR3. The rearrangement uses TRBV18 and TRBJ1-4; D is unresolved. The germline V gene encodes CDR1 KGHSH and CDR2 LQKENI. The V gene lost 0 bases and the J gene lost 8 bases, with 4 bases spanning the gap. CDR3 length: 12 residues. CDR3 residues: CASSPPGEKLFF. Here the CDR3 DNA reads TGTGCCAGCTCACCACCGGGGGAAAAACTGTTTTTT.

Concerning this clone: The same CDR3 arises from other DNA sequences in this sample as well. The gene calls are TRBV28 and TRBJ1-1, with 10 bases matching TRBD1. This CDR3 is 14 amino acids long. The trim removed 4 bases at V and 4 bases at J, leaving 3 bases unmatched. The germline gives CDR1 MDHEN, CDR2 SYDVKM. The CDR3, as DNA: TGTGCCAGCAGTTCGGGACAGGGGATCACTGAAGCTTTCTTT. Amino acid sequence: CASSSGQGITEAFF.

This sequence joins TRBV2 and TRBJ1-2, with 8 bases matching TRBD1. The J segment lost 2 bases and the V segment lost 7 bases, leaving 12 bases of the junction unmatched. The CDR3 length is 16 residues. Germline V CDR1 and CDR2: SNHLY, FYNNEI. CDR3 in amino acids: CASTWTGRSVNYGYTF. DNA for the CDR3: TGTGCCAGCACCTGGACAGGGCGTTCAGTCAACTATGGCTACACCTTC.

This clone came up once. This sequence joins TRBV5-8 and TRBJ1-1, with TRBD1 matching over 7 bases. The trim removed 3 bases at V and 1 base at J, leaving 3 bases unmatched. Germline V gene lookup returns CDR1 SGHTS and CDR2 YDEGEE. This CDR3 is 14 amino acids long. The CDR3 DNA reads TGTGCCAGCAGCTGGGGACAGCCGAACACTGAAGCTTTCTTT. This encodes CASSWGQPNTEAFF.

The gene calls are TRBV6-4 and TRBJ1-2; 7 positions match TRBD1. Germline loops: CDR1 MRHNA, CDR2 SNTAGT. V was pared by 0 bases and J by 8 bases, with 12 bases of the junction left unmatched. The CDR3 length is 16 residues. This chain's CDR3 is CASSDSWTGSFWGYTF. In nucleotides, the CDR3 is TGTGCCAGCAGTGACTCTTGGACAGGCTCCTTTTGGGGCTACACCTTC.

This clone appeared a few times. V usage is TRBV13 and J usage is TRBJ2-1; D remains unclear. The V end lost 6 bases, the J end lost 8 bases, and 8 bases lay between the germline ends. CDR1 PRHDT and CDR2 FYEKMQ come from the germline V gene (reference sequence). The CDR3 totals 11 residues. The CDR3 spells CASRHSYEQFF. In nucleotides, the CDR3 is TGTGCCAGCAGACATAGCTATGAGCAGTTCTTC.

The chain links TRBV10-1 to TRBJ2-1; 11 positions match TRBD2. The CDR3 length is 15 residues. Germline V gives CDR1 WNHNN, CDR2 SYGVQD (reference sequence). After removal of 7 bases from V and 7 bases from J, the junction contained 9 bases not matched to a gene. CDR3 amino acids: CASTKASGGPNEQFF. For the CDR3, the DNA is TGCGCCAGCACTAAAGCTAGCGGGGGGCCAAATGAGCAGTTCTTC.

The genes are TRBV27 and TRBJ2-1; 9 bases align to TRBD2. With V trimmed by 2 bases and J by 4 bases, 6 bases remained unmatched. Per germline, CDR1 MNHEY and CDR2 SMNVEV (reference sequence). CDR3 length: 16 amino acids. CDR3 sequence: CASSLMVTSGYNEQFF. The CDR3 bases are TGTGCCAGCAGTTTAATGGTGACTAGCGGATACAATGAGCAGTTCTTC.

The CDR3 here is CASSLAWGQTEAFF. For the CDR3, the DNA is TGTGCCAGCAGCTTAGCATGGGGGCAAACGGAAGCTTTCTTT. The V and J genes are TRBV11-2 and TRBJ1-1; D might be TRBD1 (6 bases). The germline V gene has CDR1 SGHAT and CDR2 FQNNGV. Trimming shortened V by 1 base and J by 8 bases, and 14 bases separated the two germline ends. This CDR3 contains 14 residues.

The rearrangement uses TRBV12-3 or TRBV12-4 and TRBJ1-2; the match to TRBD1 covers 7 bases. This CDR3 is built from 13 residues. With V trimmed by 2 bases and J by 8 bases, 5 bases remained unmatched. The CDR3 coding sequence is TGTGCCAGCAGTTTAACAGGGGACGGCGGCTACACCTTC. Its translation: CASSLTGDGGYTF.

The CDR3 reads CASSLLTRGYTF. The CDR3 bases are TGTGCCAGCAGTTTATTAACGAGGGGCTACACCTTC. The V and J genes are TRBV28 and TRBJ1-2; D not certain. Germline V CDR1 and CDR2: MDHEN, SYDVKM. The CDR3 consists of 12 residues. Trimming shortened V by 1 base and J by 8 bases, and 8 bases separated the two germline ends.

This sequence joins TRBV5-1 and TRBJ2-3; 8 bases are shared with TRBD2. Germline CDR1 reads SGHRS; CDR2 reads YFSETQ. After removal of 0 bases from V and 4 bases from J, the junction contained 1 base not matched to a gene. This CDR3 has 14 amino acids. For the CDR3, the DNA is TGCGCCAGCAGCTTGGTAGCGGGGCCAGATACGCAGTATTTT. This sequence encodes CASSLVAGPDTQYF.

The chain links TRBV5-1 to TRBJ1-1; maybe TRBD1 (5 bases). Trimming took 4 bases from V and 5 from J, leaving 15 bases between them. CDR3 length equals 14 residues. Germline assignment: CDR1 SGHRS and CDR2 YFSETQ. The CDR3 DNA is TGCGCCAGCAGCGGGGACCTCCTCGGAACTGAAGCTTTCTTT. Protein product: CASSGDLLGTEAFF.

The chain couples TRBV28 to TRBJ1-2; a weak D match, TRBD1 (6 bases). The germline V gene has CDR1 MDHEN and CDR2 SYDVKM. V lost 9 bases, J lost 2 bases, and 19 bases lay in between. The CDR3 is 15 residues long. This CDR3 is CASSGGAGRNYGYTF. DNA of the CDR3: TGTGCCAGTTCGGGGGGGGCAGGGAGGAACTATGGCTACACCTTC.

This chain links TRBV24-1 with TRBJ2-2; unclear D gene. CDR1 KGHDR and CDR2 SFDVKD come from the germline V gene. This CDR3 comprises 15 residues. Trimming removed 4 bases from V and 4 bases from J, with 12 bases in between. The CDR3: CATSDIGLGTGELFF. CDR3 in DNA: TGTGCCACCAGTGACATTGGTCTGGGCACCGGGGAGCTGTTTTTT.

The chain employs TRBV24-1 and TRBJ2-1; 8 positions match TRBD2. The CDR3 sequence is 14 residues long. The germline gives CDR1 KGHDR, CDR2 SFDVKD. Trimming cost V 5 bases and J 5 bases; bases outside gene matches: 4. The DNA for the CDR3 is TGTGCCACCAGTGTGGCGGGAGGACACAATGAGCAGTTCTTC. This translates into CATSVAGGHNEQFF.

V is TRBV7-3 and J is TRBJ2-1, with 11 bases lining up with TRBD2. The V and J ends lost 1 base and 4 bases, in that order; junction bases with no gene match: 6. Germline V gene data show CDR1 as SGHTA and CDR2 as FQGTGA. CDR3 length equals 17 residues. As DNA, the CDR3 is TGTGCCAGCAGCTTAAGGGCCGGGACTAGCGGTTACAATGAGCAGTTCTTC. Translating gives CASSLRAGTSGYNEQFF. The whole variable domain, remainder taken from reference TRBV7-3 and TRBJ2-1, is GAGVSQTPSNKVTEKGKYVELRCDPISGHTALYWYRQSLGQGPEFLIYFQGTGAADDSGLPNDRFFAVRPEGSVSTLKIQRTERGDSAVYLCASSLRAGTSGYNEQFFGPGTRLTVL.

The J gene is TRBJ2-1, the V gene TRBV7-8, with 7 positions matching TRBD2. This CDR3 has 16 residues. Germline V lookup: CDR1 SGHVS, CDR2 FQNEAQ. Trimming removed 4 bases from V and 4 bases from J; junction bases left unmatched: 10. The CDR3 sequence: CASSSPLAQSYNEQFF. CDR3 DNA: TGTGCCAGCAGCTCGCCACTAGCGCAATCTTACAATGAGCAGTTCTTC.

For the CDR3, the DNA is TGTGCCAGTAGTACATTTATCTTTAGCGTCAGGGCAGGGGGCTACACCTTC. This gives the protein CASSTFIFSVRAGGYTF. The rearrangement joins TRBV19 to TRBJ1-2; D perhaps matches TRBD1 (5 bases). The germline V gene has CDR1 LNHDA and CDR2 SQIVND (reference sequence). The CDR3 is 17 residues long. V was shortened by 4 bases and J by 8 bases, with 26 bases between the two germline ends.

V usage is TRBV10-3 and J usage is TRBJ2-2; TRBD1 or TRBD2 may be the D gene (5 bases each). The CDR3 runs 13 residues. Trimming shortened V by 4 bases and J by 6 bases, and 9 bases separated the two germline ends. The germline V gene has CDR1 ENHRY and CDR2 SYGVKD. In nucleotides, the CDR3 is TGTGCCATCAGTGCACAGGAGGCCGGGGAGCTGTTTTTT. It codes for CAISAQEAGELFF.

The gene calls are TRBV30 and TRBJ2-3; TRBD2 matches at 12 bases. With V trimmed by 0 bases and J by 3 bases, 1 base remained unmatched. The germline gives CDR1 GTSNPN, CDR2 SVGIG (reference sequence). The CDR3 loop spans 15 amino acids. As DNA, the CDR3 is TGTGCCTGGAGTGTAGGACTAGCGGGGACAGATACGCAGTATTTT. Translated: CAWSVGLAGTDTQYF.

The chain carries TRBV28 and TRBJ1-4, with D perhaps TRBD1 (5 bases). This CDR3 has 15 amino acids. CDR1 and CDR2 (germline): MDHEN, SYDVKM. V was clipped by 2 bases and J by 5 bases, with 12 bases between them. This chain's CDR3 is CASSLGQGWNEKLFF. CDR3 sequence (DNA): TGTGCCAGCAGTTTAGGCCAGGGATGGAATGAAAAACTGTTTTTT.

J is TRBJ2-2 and V is TRBV5-1, with 8 bases lining up with TRBD1. The CDR3 is made up of 14 amino acids. Trimming at V came to 7 bases and at J to 7 bases, leaving 9 bases not matched to a gene. Germline CDR1 and CDR2: SGHRS and YFSETQ. In nucleotides, the CDR3 is TGCGCCAGCCGTCCGGGACAGGTGGGCGGGGAGCTGTTTTTT. Residues: CASRPGQVGGELFF.

The chain recombines TRBV6-5 with TRBJ1-6; D might be TRBD1 (6 bases). This CDR3 has 13 residues. V was cut by 11 bases and J by 11 bases, with 19 bases left in between. From germline, CDR1 is MNHEY and CDR2 SVGAGI. The CDR3 nucleotides read TGTGCCGGAAGGGGACAAGGAAGGGCACCCCTCCACTTT. This codes for CAGRGQGRAPLHF.

About this clone itself: Other DNA sequences in the same sample also yield this CDR3. The gene calls are TRBV18 and TRBJ2-2; no clear D. Germline loops: CDR1 KGHSH, CDR2 LQKENI. The V end was cut by 3 bases, the J end by 5 bases, with 7 bases between. This CDR3 is 13 amino acids long. CDR3 nucleotides: TGTGCCAGCTCACCCCCCGGGACCGGGGAGCTGTTTTTT. It is translated as CASSPPGTGELFF.

The rearrangement joins TRBV28 to TRBJ2-7, with 8 bases aligning to TRBD2. Germline V CDR1 and CDR2: MDHEN, SYDVKM. There are 13 residues in the CDR3. V was clipped by 7 bases and J by 4 bases; unmatched bases: 6. Written as DNA, the CDR3 is TGTGCCAGCACCCCGGGAGGGTCTTACGAGCAGTACTTC. Translated, it gives CASTPGGSYEQYF.

The genes are TRBV6-5 and TRBJ1-6; no clear D. CDR3 length: 14 amino acids. From germline, CDR1 is MNHEY and CDR2 SVGAGI. V shed 11 bases and J shed 0 bases, with 11 bases lying between them. The CDR3 loop is CASRRSSYNSPLHF. The CDR3 region has the DNA TGTGCCTCCCGACGCAGCTCCTATAATTCACCCCTCCACTTT.

V gene TRBV2 combines with J gene TRBJ1-2; D unresolved. The CDR3 sequence is 14 residues long. Germline V lookup: CDR1 SNHLY, CDR2 FYNNEI. V dropped 4 bases and J dropped 7 bases, with 16 bases sitting between them. The CDR3 sequence is CASSAVATVPGYTF. DNA of the CDR3: TGTGCCAGCAGTGCAGTGGCCACGGTCCCTGGCTACACCTTC.

The genes are TRBV4-1 and TRBJ2-1, with 9 bases matching TRBD2. V lost 2 bases and J lost 7; bases outside the gene matches: 6. Per the germline V gene, CDR1 is MGHRA and CDR2 is YSYEKL. The CDR3 length is 15 residues. The CDR3: CASSQWTSVRNEQFF. CDR3 sequence (DNA): TGCGCCAGCAGCCAATGGACTAGCGTAAGAAATGAGCAGTTCTTC.

J is TRBJ2-2 and V is TRBV2; D is perhaps TRBD2 (5 bases). The ends were cut back, 11 bases at V and 0 bases at J, with 13 bases in the middle. This CDR3 contains 14 residues. Looked up from germline, CDR1 is SNHLY and CDR2 is FYNNEI. The DNA for the CDR3 is TGTGCCTCAAGGGAGCGCCCGAACACCGGGGAGCTGTTTTTT. Translating it yields CASRERPNTGELFF.